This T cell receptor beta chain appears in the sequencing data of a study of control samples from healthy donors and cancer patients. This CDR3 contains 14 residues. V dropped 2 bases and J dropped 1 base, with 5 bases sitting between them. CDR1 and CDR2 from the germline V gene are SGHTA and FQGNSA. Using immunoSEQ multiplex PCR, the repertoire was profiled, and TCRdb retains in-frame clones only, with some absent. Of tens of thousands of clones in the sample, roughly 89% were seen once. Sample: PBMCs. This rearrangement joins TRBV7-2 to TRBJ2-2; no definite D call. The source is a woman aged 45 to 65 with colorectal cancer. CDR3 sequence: CASSLSRNTGELFF. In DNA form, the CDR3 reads TGTGCCAGCAGCTTATCAAGGAACACCGGGGAGCTGTTTTTT. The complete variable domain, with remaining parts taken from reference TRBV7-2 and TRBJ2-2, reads GAGVSQSPSNKVTEKGKDVELRCDPISGHTALYWYRQSLGQGLEFLIYFQGNSAPDKSGLPSDRFSAERTGGSVSTLTIQRTQQEDSAVYLCASSLSRNTGELFFGEGSRLTVL.